Below, one T cell receptor (beta chain) is given with its context. Its target is unknown. Sample time point: baseline, week 1 (first vaccination visit). Described treatment: pre-vaccination baseline after standard-of-care therapy. Diagnosis in the donors showed new WHO grade 3 or 4 astrocytomas that were IDH1-mutant and ATRX-lost. The data stem from a study of a mutant IDH1 vaccine in newly diagnosed glioma. Study in general: Most had both radiotherapy and temozolomide beforehand; others had only one.

The table came from immunoSEQ multiplex PCR; TCRdb's copy has only in-frame clones and leaves some out. The sample consists of 99,000 or so clones, around 90% of them appearing once. Study-wide findings and caveats: Seemingly, top peripheral T cell clonotype changes bore no relation to pseudoprogression.

Here the sequenced sample was PBMCs, taken from a glioma patient treated with radiotherapy, temozolomide or both. The TCR comes from a woman in her forties or fifties with glioma.

CDR3 bases: TGTGCCAGCGGACTAGGGCTGGGGACAGTTGGGAGCGGCTACACCTTC. Its protein is CASGLGLGTVGSGYTF. The chain joins TRBV6-6 to TRBJ1-2; 7 positions match TRBD1. There are 16 residues in the CDR3. V lost 8 bases and J lost 8; bases outside the gene matches: 20. Germline V gene data show CDR1 as MNHNY and CDR2 as SVGAGI (reference sequence).